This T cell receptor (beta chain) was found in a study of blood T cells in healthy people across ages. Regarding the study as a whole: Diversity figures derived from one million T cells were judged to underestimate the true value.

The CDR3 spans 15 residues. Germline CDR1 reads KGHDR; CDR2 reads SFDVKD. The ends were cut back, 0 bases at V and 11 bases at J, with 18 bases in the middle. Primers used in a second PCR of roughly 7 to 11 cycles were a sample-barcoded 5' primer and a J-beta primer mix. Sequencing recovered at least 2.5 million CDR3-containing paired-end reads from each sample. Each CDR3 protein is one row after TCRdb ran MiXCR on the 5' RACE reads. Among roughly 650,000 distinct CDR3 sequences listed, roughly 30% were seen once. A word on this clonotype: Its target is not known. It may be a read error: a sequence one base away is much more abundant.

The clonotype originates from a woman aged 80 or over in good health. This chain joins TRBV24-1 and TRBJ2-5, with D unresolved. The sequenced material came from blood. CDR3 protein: CATSDLLSPHNEQYF. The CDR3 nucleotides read TGTGCCACCAGTGATTTGCTCAGCCCCCACAATGAGCAGTACTTC.